This TCR beta chain was documented in a study of cytomegalovirus exposure and HLA in healthy donors. Both 60 Vbeta primers and 13 Jbeta primers went into the PCR. Generated by immunoSEQ multiplex PCR, the TCRdb table keeps only in-frame clones and is missing some. The table for this sample gives approximately 140,000 clones. About this clone itself: What it recognizes is unknown.

Whole-study findings and limits: The study dropped some indistinguishable V segments, TRBV6-2 and TRBV6-3 among them. CMV antigen specificity of three CMV-associated chains was confirmed in vitro.

CDR3 length equals 15 residues. Trimming cost V 3 bases and J 0 bases, with 12 bases left between them. Per germline, CDR1 MNHEY and CDR2 SMNVEV (reference sequence). The sample taken for sequencing was PBMCs. The V and J genes are TRBV27 and TRBJ2-7; weak D call: TRBD1 (6 bases). The sequence derives from a woman in her thirties or forties in good health and CMV-seronegative. The CDR3 DNA reads as TGTGCCAGCAGTTTCTACGACAGGTCCTCCTACGAGCAGTACTTC. The encoded protein is CASSFYDRSSYEQYF.